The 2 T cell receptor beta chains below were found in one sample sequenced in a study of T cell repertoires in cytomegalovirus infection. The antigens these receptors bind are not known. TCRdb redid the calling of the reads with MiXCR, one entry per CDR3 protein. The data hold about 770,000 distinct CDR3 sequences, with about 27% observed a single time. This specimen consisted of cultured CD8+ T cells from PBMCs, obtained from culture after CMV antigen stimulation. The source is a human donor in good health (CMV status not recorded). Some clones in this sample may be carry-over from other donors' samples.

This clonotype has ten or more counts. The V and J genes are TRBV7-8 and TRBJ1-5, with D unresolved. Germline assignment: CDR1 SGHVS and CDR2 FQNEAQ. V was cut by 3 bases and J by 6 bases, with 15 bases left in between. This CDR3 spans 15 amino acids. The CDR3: CASSFGSPLTQPQHF. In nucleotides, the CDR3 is TGTGCCAGCAGCTTTGGGAGTCCGCTAACTCAGCCCCAGCATTTT. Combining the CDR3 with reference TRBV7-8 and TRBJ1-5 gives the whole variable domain GAGVSQSPRYKVAKRGQDVALRCDPISGHVSLFWYQQALGQGPEFLTYFQNEAQLDKSGLPSDRFFAERPEGSVSTLKIQRTQQEDSAVYLCASSFGSPLTQPQHFGDGTRLSIL.

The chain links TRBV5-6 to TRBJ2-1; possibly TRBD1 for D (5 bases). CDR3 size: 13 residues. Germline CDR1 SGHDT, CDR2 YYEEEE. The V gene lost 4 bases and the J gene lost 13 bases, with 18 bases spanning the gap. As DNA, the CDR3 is TGTGCCAGCAGCCCTTCGGTGCAGGGCGAACAGTTCTTC. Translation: CASSPSVQGEQFF.